The 18 T cell receptor beta chains below were found in one sample sequenced in a study of cytotoxic CD8 clonotypes in ibrutinib-treated CLL. Libraries were prepared by immunoSEQ multiplex PCR; TCRdb keeps only in-frame clonotypes and omits some of them. Of some 140,000 clones listed, 75% to 95% are singletons. The sequenced sample was PBMCs, obtained after 12 months of ibrutinib treatment. The receptors come from a human donor with chronic lymphocytic leukemia.

This chain connects TRBV27 to TRBJ2-5; tentatively, D is TRBD2 (5 bases). The V gene's germline CDR1 is MNHEY and CDR2 SMNVEV (reference sequence). V was cut by 7 bases and J by 5 bases, with 14 bases left in between. This CDR3 has 13 amino acids. The CDR3 here is CASTPHGGETQYF. CDR3 sequence (DNA): TGTGCCAGCACCCCTCATGGCGGGGAGACCCAGTACTTC.

This chain links TRBV27 with TRBJ2-2; D is uncertain. Germline lookup yields CDR1 MNHEY and CDR2 SMNVEV (reference sequence). Trimming shortened V by 0 bases and J by 3 bases, and 14 bases separated the two germline ends. The CDR3 spans 17 residues. In DNA, the CDR3 is TGTGCCAGCAGTTTATCCACAGTGTTGCGCCACACCGGGGAGCTGTTTTTT. The encoded protein is CASSLSTVLRHTGELFF.

This rearrangement joins TRBV28 to TRBJ2-4; no definite D call. Germline loops: CDR1 MDHEN, CDR2 SYDVKM. V lost 6 bases, J lost 6 bases, and 9 bases lay in between. This CDR3 is 12 amino acids long. CDR3 nucleotide sequence: TGTGCCAGCAGGGGTGGCGGAAACATTCAGTACTTC. It yields the protein CASRGGGNIQYF.

The gene calls are TRBV6-5 and TRBJ2-6; no clear D. The CDR3 extends over 15 amino acids. Germline assignment: CDR1 MNHEY and CDR2 SVGAGI. Trimming stripped 6 bases from V and 0 bases from J, with 9 bases between. This chain's CDR3 is CASSNPASGANVLTF. CDR3 nucleotides: TGTGCCAGCAGCAACCCGGCCTCTGGGGCCAACGTCCTGACTTTC.

The V call is TRBV11-1, the J call TRBJ2-7, with 9 bases that match TRBD2. This CDR3 contains 16 residues. Germline V gene data show CDR1 as SGHAT and CDR2 as FQDESV (reference sequence). After removal of 1 base from V and 6 bases from J, the junction contained 10 bases not matched to a gene. The CDR3 nucleotides are TGTGCCAGCAGCTTAGTCTCTTCGCGGGAGGGCGGCGAGCAGTACTTC. Its protein is CASSLVSSREGGEQYF.

The chain joins TRBV6-5 to TRBJ2-1; D unresolved. V dropped 1 base and J dropped 9 bases, with 10 bases sitting between them. The CDR3 extends over 13 amino acids. Germline assignment: CDR1 MNHEY and CDR2 SVGAGI. Here the CDR3 DNA reads TGTGCCAGCAGTTACTTAGGGATTACTGAGCAGTTCTTC. Protein product: CASSYLGITEQFF.

The chain employs TRBV18 and TRBJ1-3; no firm D call. This CDR3 is 12 amino acids long. Trimming pared 3 bases from V and 3 bases from J, leaving 3 bases between. Germline V lookup: CDR1 KGHSH, CDR2 LQKENI. As DNA, the CDR3 is TGTGCCAGCTCACCGGATGGAAACACCATATATTTT. It codes for CASSPDGNTIYF.

CDR3 in amino acids: CAWRTANYGYTF. The DNA of the CDR3 is TGTGCCTGGCGGACAGCTAACTATGGCTACACCTTC. The chain carries TRBV30 and TRBJ1-2, with D maybe TRBD1 (6 bases). The germline CDR1 and CDR2 sequences are GTSNPN and SVGIG (reference sequence). This CDR3 has 12 residues. V gave up 5 bases and J gave up 0 bases, with 7 bases separating them.

This chain connects TRBV19 to TRBJ2-2, with D possibly matching TRBD2 (5 bases). Trimming took off 6 bases at V and 5 bases at J, with 10 bases between the two ends. Looked up from germline, CDR1 is LNHDA and CDR2 is SQIVND (reference sequence). The CDR3 runs 13 residues. The CDR3: CASSGVLTGELFF. CDR3 nucleotides: TGTGCCAGTAGCGGGGTATTAACCGGGGAGCTGTTTTTT.

This clone was counted once. The genes are TRBV28 and TRBJ1-5, with a weak D call TRBD1 (5 bases). Germline loops: CDR1 MDHEN, CDR2 SYDVKM. CDR3 length: 13 residues. With 4 bases removed from V and 1 base from J, the gap between germline ends came to 5 bases. The CDR3 region has the DNA TGTGCCAGCAGTTGGGGCAGCAATCAGCCCCAGCATTTT. This translates into CASSWGSNQPQHF.

The count of this clone is one. The V gene is TRBV18, the J gene TRBJ2-5; D is unclear. This CDR3 is 13 amino acids long. V was shortened by 3 bases and J by 5 bases, with 10 bases between the two germline ends. Germline V gene lookup returns CDR1 KGHSH and CDR2 LQKENI. The CDR3 sequence is CASSPEDGETQYF. For the CDR3, the DNA is TGTGCCAGCTCACCTGAGGACGGCGAGACCCAGTACTTC.

The chain combines TRBV19 with TRBJ2-5; no clear D gene. Germline assignment: CDR1 LNHDA and CDR2 SQIVND (reference sequence). With 4 bases removed from V and 1 base from J, the gap between germline ends came to 7 bases. The CDR3 totals 13 residues. CDR3 in DNA: TGTGCCAGTAGTAGGGCCAGCCAAGAGACCCAGTACTTC. This encodes CASSRASQETQYF.

This clone occurred a few times. The genes are TRBV6-9 and TRBJ1-2; maybe TRBD1 (5 bases). The CDR3 loop spans 16 amino acids. Germline loops: CDR1 MNHGY, CDR2 SVAAGI. V shed 5 bases and J shed 4 bases, with 20 bases lying between them. CDR3 region: CASSPPGPKWGYGYTF. The CDR3 nucleotides read TGTGCCAGCAGTCCCCCGGGGCCAAAGTGGGGCTATGGCTACACCTTC.

The chain combines TRBV30 with TRBJ2-7, with D possibly being TRBD1 (5 bases). Germline V gene lookup returns CDR1 GTSNPN and CDR2 SVGIG (reference sequence). CDR3 size: 11 residues. Trimming pared 1 base from V and 4 bases from J, leaving 5 bases between. CDR3: CAWSGQYEQYF. DNA of the CDR3: TGTGCCTGGAGTGGACAGTACGAGCAGTACTTC.

The chain carries TRBV2 and TRBJ1-5; D is perhaps TRBD1 (5 bases). Per the germline V gene, CDR1 is SNHLY and CDR2 is FYNNEI. This CDR3 has 15 amino acids. The germline V and J ends were trimmed by 3 bases and 2 bases, with 11 bases remaining between them. This CDR3 is CASSDVGGGNQPQHF. The CDR3 coding sequence is TGTGCCAGCAGTGACGTCGGGGGTGGCAATCAGCCCCAGCATTTT.

The chain recombines TRBV5-1 with TRBJ1-4; 7 nucleotides line up with TRBD1. After removal of 0 bases from V and 2 bases from J, the junction contained 4 bases not matched to a gene. Germline lookup yields CDR1 SGHRS and CDR2 YFSETQ. This CDR3 is built from 16 residues. Written as DNA, the CDR3 is TGCGCCAGCAGCTTGGACAGGGGTCGGACTAATGAAAAACTGTTTTTT. It translates to CASSLDRGRTNEKLFF.

This chain uses TRBV6-5 with TRBJ2-2; D is perhaps TRBD1 (5 bases). The CDR3 is made up of 15 amino acids. The germline V gene encodes CDR1 MNHEY and CDR2 SVGAGI. Trimming stripped 5 bases from V and 3 bases from J, with 13 bases between. CDR3: CASSKNSGYTGELFF. The CDR3, as DNA: TGTGCCAGCAGTAAAAATTCAGGGTACACCGGGGAGCTGTTTTTT.

The chain combines TRBV19 with TRBJ1-5; weak D call: TRBD1 (5 bases). V was pared by 7 bases and J by 3 bases, with 10 bases between. Germline V lookup: CDR1 LNHDA, CDR2 SQIVND (reference sequence). This CDR3 is 13 amino acids long. CDR3 sequence reads: CASNQGYNQPQHF. The CDR3, as DNA: TGTGCCAGTAATCAGGGATACAATCAGCCCCAGCATTTT.